This T cell receptor (beta chain) was identified in a study of identical twins. TCRdb recomputed calls from the 5' RACE reads with MiXCR, one row per CDR3 protein. The sample includes 420,000 or so distinct CDR3 sequences, 15% to 20% seen only once; the top ten take roughly 12%. Study results and limitations: Out-of-frame alpha sequences shared between twins exhibited an excess of low generation probability. Abundant beta clonotypes from cord blood had fewer insertions, unlike memory repertoires, which showed none. With monozygotic twins, out-of-frame TCR alpha sharing exceeded what models estimated. There is a chance that invariant MAIT and iNKT cells partially muddied zero-insertion analyses.

CDR3 size: 17 residues. Germline CDR1 SGHRS, CDR2 YFSETQ. V was pared by 0 bases and J by 6 bases, with 8 bases of the junction left unmatched. In its sample, this clonotype was seen many times. Its target is unknown. The origin of this receptor is a man aged 50 to 60 in good health. J is TRBJ2-3 and V is TRBV5-1; 12 bases match TRBD2. Sequencing was performed on naive T cells sorted from blood. Here the CDR3 reads CASSLDLAGGPGDTQYF. CDR3 nucleotides: TGCGCCAGCAGCTTGGACCTAGCGGGGGGGCCCGGGGATACGCAGTATTTT.